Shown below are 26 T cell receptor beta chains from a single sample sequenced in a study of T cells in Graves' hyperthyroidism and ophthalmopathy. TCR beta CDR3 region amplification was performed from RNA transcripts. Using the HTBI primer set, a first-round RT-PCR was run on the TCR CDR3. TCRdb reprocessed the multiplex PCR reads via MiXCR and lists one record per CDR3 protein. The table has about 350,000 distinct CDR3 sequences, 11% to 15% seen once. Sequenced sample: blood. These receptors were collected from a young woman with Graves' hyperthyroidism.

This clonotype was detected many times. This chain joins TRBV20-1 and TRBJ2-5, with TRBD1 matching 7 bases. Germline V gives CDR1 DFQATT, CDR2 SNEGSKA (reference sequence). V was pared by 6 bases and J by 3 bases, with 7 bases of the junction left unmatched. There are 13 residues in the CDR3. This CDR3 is CSARDRNKETQYF. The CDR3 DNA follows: TGCAGTGCCAGGGACAGAAATAAAGAGACCCAGTACTTC.

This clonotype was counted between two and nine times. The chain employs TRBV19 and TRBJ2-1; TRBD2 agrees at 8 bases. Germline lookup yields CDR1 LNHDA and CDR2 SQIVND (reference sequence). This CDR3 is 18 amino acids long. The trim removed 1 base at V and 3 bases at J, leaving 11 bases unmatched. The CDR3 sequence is CASSIGASGSYNYNEQFF. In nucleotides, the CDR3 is TGTGCCAGTAGTATAGGGGCAAGCGGGAGTTATAACTACAATGAGCAGTTCTTC.

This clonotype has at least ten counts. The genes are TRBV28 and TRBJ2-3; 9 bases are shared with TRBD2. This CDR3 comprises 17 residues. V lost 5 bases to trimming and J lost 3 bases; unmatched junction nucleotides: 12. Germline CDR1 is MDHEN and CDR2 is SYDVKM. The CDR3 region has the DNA TGTGCCAGCAGTGCCCTACCCCTAGCGGGATGGACAGATACGCAGTATTTT. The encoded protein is CASSALPLAGWTDTQYF.

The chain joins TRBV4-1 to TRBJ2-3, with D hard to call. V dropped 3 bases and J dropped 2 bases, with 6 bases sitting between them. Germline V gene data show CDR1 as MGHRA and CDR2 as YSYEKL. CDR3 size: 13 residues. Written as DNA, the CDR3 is TGCGCCAGCAGCCAGGGGATCACAGATACGCAGTATTTT. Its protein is CASSQGITDTQYF.

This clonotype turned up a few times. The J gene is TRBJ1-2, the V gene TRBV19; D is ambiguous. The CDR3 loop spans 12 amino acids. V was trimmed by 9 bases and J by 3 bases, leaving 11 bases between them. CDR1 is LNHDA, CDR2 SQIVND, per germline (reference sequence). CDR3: CASSRRDYGYTF. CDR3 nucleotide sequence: TGTGCCAGCTCTCGGCGGGACTATGGCTACACCTTC.

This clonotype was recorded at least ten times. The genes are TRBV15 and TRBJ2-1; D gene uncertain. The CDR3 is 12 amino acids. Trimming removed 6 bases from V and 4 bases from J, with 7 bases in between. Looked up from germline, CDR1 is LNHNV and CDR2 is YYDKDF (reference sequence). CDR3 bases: TGTGCCACCAGGTCATCATACAATGAGCAGTTCTTC. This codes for CATRSSYNEQFF.

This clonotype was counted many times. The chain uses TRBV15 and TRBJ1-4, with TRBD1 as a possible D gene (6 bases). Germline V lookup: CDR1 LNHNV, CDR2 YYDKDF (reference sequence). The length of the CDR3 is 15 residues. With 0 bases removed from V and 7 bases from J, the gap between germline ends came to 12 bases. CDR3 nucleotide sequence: TGTGCCACCAGCAGAGATGGGGGGCCGAGTGAAAAACTGTTTTTT. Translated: CATSRDGGPSEKLFF.

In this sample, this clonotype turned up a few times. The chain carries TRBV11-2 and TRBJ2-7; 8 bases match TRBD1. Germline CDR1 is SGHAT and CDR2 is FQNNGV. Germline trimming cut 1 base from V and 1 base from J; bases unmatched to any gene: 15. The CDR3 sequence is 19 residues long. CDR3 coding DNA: TGTGCCAGCAGCTTAGGGCGGTCGCCCCGGACAGGGAGATCCTACGAGCAGTACTTC. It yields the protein CASSLGRSPRTGRSYEQYF. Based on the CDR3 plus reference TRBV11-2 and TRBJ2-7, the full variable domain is EAGVAQSPRYKIIEKRQSVAFWCNPISGHATLYWYQQILGQGPKLLIQFQNNGVVDDSQLPKDRFSAERLKGVDSTLKIQPAKLEDSAVYLCASSLGRSPRTGRSYEQYFGPGTRLTVT.

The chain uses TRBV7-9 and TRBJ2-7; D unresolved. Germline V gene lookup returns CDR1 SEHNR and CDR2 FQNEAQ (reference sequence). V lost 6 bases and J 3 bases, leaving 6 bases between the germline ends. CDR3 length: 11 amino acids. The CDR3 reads CASSWDYEQYF. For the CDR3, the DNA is TGTGCCAGCAGTTGGGACTACGAGCAGTACTTC.

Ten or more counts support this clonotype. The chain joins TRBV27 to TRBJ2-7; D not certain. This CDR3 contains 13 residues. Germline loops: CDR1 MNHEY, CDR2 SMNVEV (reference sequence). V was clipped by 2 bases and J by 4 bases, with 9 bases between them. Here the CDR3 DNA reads TGTGCCAGCAGTTTAAAAGTTACGTACGAGCAGTACTTC. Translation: CASSLKVTYEQYF.

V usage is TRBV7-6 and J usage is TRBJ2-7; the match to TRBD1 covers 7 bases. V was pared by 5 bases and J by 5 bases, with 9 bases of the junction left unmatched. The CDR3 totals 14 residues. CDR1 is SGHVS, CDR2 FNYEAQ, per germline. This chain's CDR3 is CASSPGTASNEQYF. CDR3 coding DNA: TGTGCCAGCAGCCCCGGGACAGCTAGCAACGAGCAGTACTTC.

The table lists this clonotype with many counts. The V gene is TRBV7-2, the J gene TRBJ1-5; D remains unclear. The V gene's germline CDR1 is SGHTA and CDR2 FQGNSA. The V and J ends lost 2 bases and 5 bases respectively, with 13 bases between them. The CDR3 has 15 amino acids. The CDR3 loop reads CASSLSSGDYQPQHF. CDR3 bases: TGTGCCAGCAGCTTAAGTTCGGGCGACTATCAGCCCCAGCATTTT.

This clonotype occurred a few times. The CDR3 loop is CSTRDREVFGYTF. The CDR3 region has the DNA TGCAGTACAAGGGACAGGGAAGTATTTGGCTACACCTTC. V gene TRBV20-1 combines with J gene TRBJ1-2, with 9 bases matching TRBD1. From germline, CDR1 is DFQATT and CDR2 SNEGSKA (reference sequence). J gave up 7 bases and V 8 bases, and 11 bases lay outside the gene matches. The CDR3 is made up of 13 amino acids.

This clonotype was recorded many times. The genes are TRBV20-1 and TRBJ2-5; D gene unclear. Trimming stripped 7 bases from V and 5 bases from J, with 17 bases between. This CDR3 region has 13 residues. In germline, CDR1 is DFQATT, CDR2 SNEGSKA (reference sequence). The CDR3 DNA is TGCAGTGGAGGAGTTGCCAGGCGGGAGACCCAGTACTTC. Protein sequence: CSGGVARRETQYF.

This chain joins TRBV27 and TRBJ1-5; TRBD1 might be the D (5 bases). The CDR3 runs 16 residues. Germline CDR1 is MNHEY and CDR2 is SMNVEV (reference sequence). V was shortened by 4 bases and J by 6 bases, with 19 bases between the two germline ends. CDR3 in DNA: TGTGCCAGCAGTTCCGTCTTCTCGGGGGGAAGTCAGCCCCAGCATTTT. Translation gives CASSSVFSGGSQPQHF.

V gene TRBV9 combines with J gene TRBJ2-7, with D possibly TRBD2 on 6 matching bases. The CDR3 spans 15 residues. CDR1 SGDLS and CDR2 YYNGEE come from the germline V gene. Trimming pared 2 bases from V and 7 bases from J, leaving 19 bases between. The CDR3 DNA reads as TGTGCCAGCAGCGTCAACAGCTACCACGGACTAGAGCAGTACTTC. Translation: CASSVNSYHGLEQYF.

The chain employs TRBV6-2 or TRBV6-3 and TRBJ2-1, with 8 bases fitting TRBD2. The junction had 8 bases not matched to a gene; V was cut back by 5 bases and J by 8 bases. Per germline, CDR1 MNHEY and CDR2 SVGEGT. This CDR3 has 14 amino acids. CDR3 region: CASSRSGIPHEQFF. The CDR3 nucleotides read TGTGCCAGCAGTCGTAGCGGGATACCCCATGAGCAGTTCTTC.

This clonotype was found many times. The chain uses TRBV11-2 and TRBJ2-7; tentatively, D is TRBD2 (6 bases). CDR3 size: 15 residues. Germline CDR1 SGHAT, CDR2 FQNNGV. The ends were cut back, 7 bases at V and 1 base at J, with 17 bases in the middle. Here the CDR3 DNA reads TGTGCCAGCACCCTGTCGCGGGACCGTTCCTACGAGCAGTACTTC. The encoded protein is CASTLSRDRSYEQYF.

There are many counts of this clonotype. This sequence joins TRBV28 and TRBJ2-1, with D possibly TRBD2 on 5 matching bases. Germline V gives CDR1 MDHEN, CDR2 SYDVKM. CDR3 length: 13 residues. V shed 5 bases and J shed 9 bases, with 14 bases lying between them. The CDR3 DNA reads TGTGCCAGCAGTACGAGCGGAGTTGGTGAGCAGTTCTTC. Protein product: CASSTSGVGEQFF.

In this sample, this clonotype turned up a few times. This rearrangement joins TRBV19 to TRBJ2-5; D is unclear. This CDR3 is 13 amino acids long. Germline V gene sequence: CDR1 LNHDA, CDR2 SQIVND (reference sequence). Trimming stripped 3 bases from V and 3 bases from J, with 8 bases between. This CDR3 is CASSINPKETQYF. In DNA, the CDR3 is TGTGCCAGTAGTATTAATCCGAAAGAGACCCAGTACTTC.

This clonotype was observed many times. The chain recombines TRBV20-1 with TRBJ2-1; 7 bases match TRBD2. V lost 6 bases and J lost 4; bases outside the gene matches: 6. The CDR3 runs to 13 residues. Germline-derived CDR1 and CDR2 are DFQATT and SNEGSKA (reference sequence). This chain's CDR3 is CSAGAGTYNEQFF. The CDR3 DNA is TGCAGTGCAGGAGCGGGAACTTACAATGAGCAGTTCTTC.

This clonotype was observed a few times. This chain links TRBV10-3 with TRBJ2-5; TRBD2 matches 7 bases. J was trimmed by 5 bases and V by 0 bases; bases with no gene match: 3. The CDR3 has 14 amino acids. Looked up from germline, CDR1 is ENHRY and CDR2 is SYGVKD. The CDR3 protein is CAISESGRAETQYF. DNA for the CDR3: TGTGCCATCAGTGAGTCAGGGAGGGCGGAGACCCAGTACTTC.

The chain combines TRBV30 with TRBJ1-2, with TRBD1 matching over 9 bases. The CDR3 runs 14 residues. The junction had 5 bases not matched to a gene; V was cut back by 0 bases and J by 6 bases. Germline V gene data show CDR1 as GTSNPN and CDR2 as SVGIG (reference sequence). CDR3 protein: CAWSVGDRDDGYTF. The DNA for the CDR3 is TGTGCCTGGAGTGTTGGGGACAGGGACGATGGCTACACCTTC.

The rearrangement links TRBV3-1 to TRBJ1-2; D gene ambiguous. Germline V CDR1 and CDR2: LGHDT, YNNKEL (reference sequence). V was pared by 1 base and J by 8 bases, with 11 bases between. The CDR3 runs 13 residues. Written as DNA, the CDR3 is TGTGCCAGCAGCCAAGCAGGAAGGAGAGGCTACACCTTC. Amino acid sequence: CASSQAGRRGYTF.

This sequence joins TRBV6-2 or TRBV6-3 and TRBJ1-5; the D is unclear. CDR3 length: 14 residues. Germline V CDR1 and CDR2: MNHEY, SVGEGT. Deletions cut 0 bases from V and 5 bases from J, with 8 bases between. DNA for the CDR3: TGTGCCAGCAGTTACTCGGGCAGCCATCAGCCCCAGCATTTT. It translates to CASSYSGSHQPQHF.

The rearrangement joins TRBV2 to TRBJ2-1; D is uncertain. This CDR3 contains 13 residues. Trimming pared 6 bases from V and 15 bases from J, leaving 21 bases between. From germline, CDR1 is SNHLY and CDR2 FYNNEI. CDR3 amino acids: CASSRTDGSMSFF. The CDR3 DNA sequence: TGTGCCAGCAGCAGAACCGACGGGTCCATGTCGTTCTTC.